In this sample, the clone carrying this T cell receptor (beta chain) turned up many times. The sample belongs to a study of T cells in Graves' hyperthyroidism and ophthalmopathy. Amplified TCR beta CDR3 regions derived from RNA transcripts. Initially, a first-round RT-PCR of the TCR CDR3 employed the HTBI primer set. A single record per CDR3 protein comes from TCRdb applying MiXCR to the multiplex PCR reads. In the table there are roughly 720,000 distinct CDR3 sequences, around 16% of which are singletons. The CDR3 length is 12 residues. V was cut by 3 bases and J by 2 bases, with 5 bases left in between. Germline CDR1 MNHEY, CDR2 SMNVEV (reference sequence).

The rearrangement uses TRBV27 and TRBJ2-7; no clear D gene. Sequencing input: blood. The TCR comes from a man aged 50-60 years with Graves' hyperthyroidism. This CDR3 is CASSFWTYEQYF. CDR3 nucleotides: TGTGCCAGCAGTTTTTGGACCTACGAGCAGTACTTC.